Below, one TCR beta chain is given with its context. Its target is not known. TCR beta libraries were built with iRepertoire HTBI primers and Arm-PCR of CDR3 regions. Each CDR3 protein is one row after TCRdb ran MiXCR on the multiplex PCR reads. In the table there are approximately 440,000 distinct CDR3 sequences, 20% to 30% of which are singletons. Described time point: persistent/refractory GD, antithyroid drugs over 5 years with positive TRAb. PBMC RNA was the source of the TCR library. This specimen comes from a study of regulatory T cells in long-lasting Graves disease. In the study overall: With positive TSH receptor antibodies and over 5 years of antithyroid drugs, Graves' disease was considered persistent.

Study results and limitations: Persistent patients shared more public clonotypes (approximately 2,700) than newly diagnosed patients (around 910). Under persistent disease, TRBV28, TRBJ1-2 and TRBJ2-5 were used preferentially. Less diverse TCR repertoires were seen in persistent Graves' patients than in newly diagnosed ones.

This CDR3 comprises 12 residues. Deletions cut 6 bases from V and 7 bases from J, with 10 bases between. The chain couples TRBV12-3 or TRBV12-4 to TRBJ2-1; D remains unclear. This TCR came from a female donor with Graves disease. Here the sequenced sample was peripheral blood mononuclear cells (PBMCs), taken when the disease was refractory, from a patient treated with antithyroid drugs. CDR3 sequence (DNA): TGTGCCAGCAGGAAAGCGCGGAATGAGCAGTTCTTC. It is translated as CASRKARNEQFF.